This T cell receptor beta chain was identified in a study of cytotoxic CD8 clonotypes in ibrutinib-treated CLL. Study-level findings and limits: The study found baseline clonality above age-matched healthy donors, tracking circulating CD8+ T-cell counts. At progression, clonality fell back toward baseline after rising at ibrutinib response. The clonality rise at ibrutinib response reflected private clonotype expansion. Sample timing was unmatched between remission and later-progressing patients; lymph nodes unstudied.

V gave up 2 bases and J gave up 4 bases, with 10 bases separating them. The germline V gene encodes CDR1 SGHTS and CDR2 YDEGEE. The CDR3 spans 14 residues. Worth noting for this clone: The antigen is not known.

Data came from immunoSEQ multiplex PCR; TCRdb stores just in-frame clones and leaves some out. The sample holds 140,000 or so clones, 79% seen once. This material consisted of PBMCs, taken after 12 months of ibrutinib treatment. The rearrangement links TRBV5-8 to TRBJ1-5; TRBD1 is a possible D gene (5 bases). The TCR originated in a human donor with chronic lymphocytic leukemia. CDR3 DNA: TGTGCCAGCAGCTTTGGGGGGTTGAATCAGCCCCAGCATTTT. Encoded protein: CASSFGGLNQPQHF.